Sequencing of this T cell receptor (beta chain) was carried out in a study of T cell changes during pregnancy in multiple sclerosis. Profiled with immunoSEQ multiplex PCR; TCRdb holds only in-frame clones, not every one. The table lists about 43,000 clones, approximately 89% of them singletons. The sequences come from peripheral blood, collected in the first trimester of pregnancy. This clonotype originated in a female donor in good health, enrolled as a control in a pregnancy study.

The CDR3 spells CASSLVNRVSDTIYF. DNA for the CDR3: TGTGCCAGCAGCTTGGTAAACAGGGTGTCGGACACCATATATTTT. The chain uses TRBV5-6 and TRBJ1-3; D may be TRBD1 (6 bases). With 0 bases removed from V and 8 bases from J, the gap between germline ends came to 15 bases. Germline values: CDR1 SGHDT, CDR2 YYEEEE. The CDR3 is made up of 15 amino acids.